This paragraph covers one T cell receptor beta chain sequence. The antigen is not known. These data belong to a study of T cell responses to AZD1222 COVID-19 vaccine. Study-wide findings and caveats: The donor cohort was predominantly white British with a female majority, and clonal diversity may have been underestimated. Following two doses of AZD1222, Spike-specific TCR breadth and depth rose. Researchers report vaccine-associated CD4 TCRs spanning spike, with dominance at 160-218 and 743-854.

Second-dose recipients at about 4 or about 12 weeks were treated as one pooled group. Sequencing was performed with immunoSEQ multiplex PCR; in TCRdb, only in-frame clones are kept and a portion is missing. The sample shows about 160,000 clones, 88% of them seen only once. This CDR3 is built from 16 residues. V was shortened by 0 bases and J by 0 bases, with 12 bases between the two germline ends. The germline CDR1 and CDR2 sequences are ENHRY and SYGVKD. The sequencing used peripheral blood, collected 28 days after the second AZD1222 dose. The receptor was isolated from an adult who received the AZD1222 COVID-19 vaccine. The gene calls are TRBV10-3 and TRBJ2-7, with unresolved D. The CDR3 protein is CAISESLMTSSYEQYF. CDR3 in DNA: TGTGCCATCAGTGAGTCGTTGATGACAAGCTCCTACGAGCAGTACTTC.